This T cell receptor (beta chain) was recorded in a study of T cells after posttransplantation cyclophosphamide. Regarding the study as a whole: Tissue-infiltrating T cells from skin or gut overlapped little with blood T cells. Later blood repertoires were often dominated by clones from the donor CD8+ memory compartment.

Only in-frame clones appear in the TCRdb table, and some are missing; sequencing was by immunoSEQ multiplex PCR. The table lists about 66,000 clones, 80% to 95% of them singletons. Germline V gene data show CDR1 as SGHNT and CDR2 as YENEEA. The CDR3 runs 15 residues. With 5 bases removed from V and 0 bases from J, the gap between germline ends came to 11 bases. This clone has a single count. Its specificity is not known. This rearrangement joins TRBV11-3 to TRBJ2-1; D remains ambiguous. Input material: PBMCs. The clonotype was recovered from a young woman in good health and a related stem cell transplant donor. CDR3 sequence (DNA): TGTGCCAGCAGCACCCGGGCGAGCTCCTACAATGAGCAGTTCTTC. Protein product: CASSTRASSYNEQFF.